This T cell receptor (beta chain) was profiled in a study of cytomegalovirus exposure and HLA in healthy donors (dated by TCRdb to 2016 to 2017). With respect to the entire study: In an earlier analysis of some 610 of the donors, approximately 300 Gb of sequence data and 90 million to 130 million unique TCR beta sequences from approximately 180 million T cells were reported. Because of strong linkage in the cohort, roughly five DR-DQ haplotypes were treated as single units for association and clustering. A later analysis re-examined previously published TCR beta repertoires from about 700 donors and added high-resolution HLA genotyping to investigate patterns of TCR occurrence. To decide whether each TCR beta V gene segment behaved as functional or pseudogenic, an earlier analysis of nearly 600 of the donors relied on high-throughput TCR beta sequencing. A later genetic analysis used genome-wide SNP genotypes for about three fifths of the 666 donors, treating that subset as a discovery cohort. High-throughput TCR immunosequencing, statistical association of individual TCRs with disease status, and machine learning were combined to predict cytomegalovirus infection status. All discovery cohort repertoires had been generated using a single sequencing platform. Typing coverage varied by locus: about 629-640 donors for A, B, C, DRB1 and DQB1; more than 500 for DQA1; more than 600 for DPA1; approximately 490 for DPB1. In addition to the first cohort of 650 to 800 subjects, a separate validation cohort of 120 different subjects was used. Rather than using new phenotypic data, the later analysis identified candidate immune exposures from TCR beta sequences and from how often those sequences occurred across donors. Alongside the repertoire data, information on donor age, sex, ethnicity and CMV serostatus was compiled. Of the roughly 410 genotyped donors, 70% to 90% were placed in the genetic ancestry cluster associated with self-reported Caucasian donors. HLA typing covered class I and class II loci at four-digit resolution. The study used immunosequencing to profile the T cell repertoires of approximately 650 subjects and linked those repertoires to cytomegalovirus serostatus. Roughly 290 gigabases of sequencing data and tens of millions of unique TCR sequences made up an early release that covered 500 to 700 HLA-typed donors. The study was designed to test whether signatures of past pathogen exposure could be identified by cataloging public T cell receptors. On average, approximately 250,000 unique TCR beta nucleotide sequences were sequenced per donor among 350 to 400 genotyped donors of the cohort, with 15% to 20% of those sequences being non-productive. Study-wide findings and limitations: Because counts were too low, seventeen rarely observed V segments, including chromosome 9 orphons, were excluded from the earlier analysis of 587 of the donors. Most TCR sequences were seen in very few donors, while some public TCRs were found in many individuals. When HLA alleles, especially DR and DQ, strongly co-occurred, attributing TCR associations to individual alleles was difficult. The sequencing pipeline was judged likely to have produced a cluster of highly shared sequence variants as a technical artifact. According to a later analysis, most CMV-associated TCR beta chains appeared to be HLA-restricted, and the HLA associations seemed to be driven largely by CMV exposure. A later analysis reported that several top co-occurrence clusters appeared linked to parvovirus B19, influenza, CMV and Epstein-Barr virus. In this cohort, only TCR beta chains were sequenced, and detectable features were limited by the absence of alpha or paired-chain data. A later analysis associated approximately 17,000 TCR beta sequences with specific HLA alleles at a false discovery rate of 0.05. The presence/absence analyses assumed that sequencing depth was roughly uniform across donors, and that assumption may not be true. A further reported finding was that TCR beta sequences accurately predicted the HLA-A and HLA-B alleles for most subjects in the first cohort. A total of around 150 TCR beta chains were listed by the study as associated with cytomegalovirus. CMV serostatus was the only immune exposure information available for the cohort. Linkage disequilibrium might explain the correlated functional status among segregating V segments, but an unknown experimental factor could not be ruled out. Because the 87-base-pair reads could not distinguish some IMGT-functional V segments, including TRBV6-2 and TRBV6-3, those segments were excluded. The classifier was reported to diagnose cytomegalovirus status with high specificity and sensitivity in both the original and validation cohorts. A later genetic analysis reported fewer N-insertions in productive TCRs among donors in an Asian-associated ancestry cluster than the roughly 650-donor mean. According to the authors, the approach could potentially be generalized to other disease states and immunological phenotypes. In an earlier analysis of about 540 of the donors, most TCR beta V segments were observed in productive rearrangements about 87% or about 30% of the time, broadly matching IMGT annotations. Three of the identified cytomegalovirus-associated TCR beta chains were confirmed in vitro to be specific for cytomegalovirus antigens. Because some donors lacked HLA typing at each locus, the association tests relied only on the typed subset. According to a later analysis, TCR association rates differed among HLA loci, with DRB1 alleles showing the most associated TCRs and HLA-C alleles showing the fewest. An association between a missense DCLRE1C variant and V-gene and J-gene trimming of TCR beta chains was found in a later genetic analysis and replicated in an independent cohort. In a later analysis, HLA-associated TCR beta chains were found to be more clonally expanded and to have lower generation probabilities than equally common non-associated chains.

Notes on this clone: Its antigen remains undetermined. The record has no base qualities; no much larger clone is one base away.

In total, 666 healthy bone marrow donors made up the cohort. All cohort members were sampled while nominally healthy, although unrecorded immune exposures were likely present. The donor was CMV seronegative and belonged to the group of 350 to 400 seronegative cohort members. A peripheral blood sample was collected from each donor, and TCR beta sequencing was performed on peripheral blood mononuclear cells. The Qiagen DNeasy Blood Extraction Kit was used to extract genomic DNA from the blood cell samples. From its cysteine to its phenylalanine, the CDR3 spans 14 amino acids. The entry retains the CDR3 DNA only, 42 bases that are in frame from base 1. Cut back by 0 bases and 2 bases, the V and J ends lie 5 bases apart. According to the germline V gene, CDR1 reads MNHNS and CDR2 reads SASEGT. Library prep was done by the immunoSEQ multiplex PCR assay. For the multiplex PCR, a mixture combining 60 forward primers for TCR Vbeta segments and 13 reverse primers for TCR Jbeta segments was used. The CDR3 region of rearranged TCR beta genes was amplified from genomic DNA by a multiplex PCR assay. On the Illumina HiSeq System, the amplified TCR beta libraries were sequenced as 87-base-pair reads. For the original study's pipeline: In a later analysis, around 80 million unique TCR beta chains were counted across the 650 to 700 repertoires, and approximately 11 million of these chains were shared by at least two donors. Raw reads were error-corrected and collapsed into unique sequences with a nearest-neighbor algorithm that merged closely related sequences to remove PCR and sequencing errors. CDR3 sequences were aligned to IMGT reference sequences to assign V, D and J gene segments. Each retained sequence needed at least a six-nucleotide match to both a V gene segment and a J gene segment. A rearrangement was called productive if the CDR3 had no stop codons and remained in frame with V and J, and every other rearrangement was called non-productive. Following IMGT convention, CDR3 was defined as the stretch from the second conserved V-encoded cysteine up to the conserved J-encoded phenylalanine. Sequences without an unambiguous match to a single V gene segment were excluded from the earlier analysis of a few hundred of the donors. In an earlier analysis of several hundred of the donors, V segments were called functional above 56.7% productive rearrangements and were called segregating when the between-donor standard deviation exceeded 5%. A statistical classification framework was built for diagnosing cytomegalovirus status from the catalog of TCR beta chain sequences. In a later analysis, V and J genes were assigned by comparing TCR nucleotide sequences against IMGT/GENE-DB human TR gene sequences. In a later analysis, CDR3 sequences and most-parsimonious VDJ recombination scenarios were assigned using the TCRdist pipeline. In a later analysis, each TCR beta chain was defined by its CDR3 amino acid sequence together with its V-gene family, and reads lacking a unique V-gene family were excluded. To address suspected cross-contamination and a sequencing artifact, a later analysis removed roughly 580 highly shared, low-generation-probability nucleotide sequences. For each public chain, a later analysis derived a clonal expansion index from normalized ranks of inferred template counts within each repertoire. Generation probabilities in a later analysis came from a VDJ recombination model fitted to out-of-frame rearrangements, and those results were checked against IGoR. A later analysis scored TCR-TCR, TCR-HLA and TCR-CMV co-occurrence with hypergeometric tests, applying a repertoire-size bias correction to TCR pairs. A later analysis estimated false discovery rates by permuting HLA or CMV assignments 20 times. In a later analysis, co-occurring TCRs were grouped using DBSCAN, with TCRdist sequence similarity added in when clustering inside HLA-allele-positive subsets. Repertoires with fewer than 30,000 or more than 120,000 public chains, plus five repertoires with anomalous nucleotide sharing, were excluded from co-occurrence clustering. TCRdb re-hosts the immuneACCESS table, in-frame sequences only. Its copies lack some clones; in the studies checked, an unresolved V gene accounts for under half of them, and the cause for the rest is not known. From that table come the V and J calls and clone size; the DNA was used to work out D and trimming. This sample lists approximately 110,000 clones; approximately 80% were detected once. The top ten clones comprise 0.2% to 0.25% of the sample.

The rearrangement combines TRBV6-1 with TRBJ1-3; a confident D gene designation cannot be given. This receptor was identified in a man between 45 and 60 years old in good health and CMV-seronegative. Sequencing was done on a sample of PBMCs. CDR3 region: CASSEASPGNTIYF. The nucleotide sequence is TGTGCCAGCAGTGAAGCGAGCCCTGGAAACACCATATATTTT.